This note documents a single T cell receptor (beta chain) sequence. What it recognizes is unknown. This sample was included in a study of T cell repertoires in cytomegalovirus infection. Using its own MiXCR run on the reads, TCRdb lists one record per CDR3 protein. The sample lists roughly 500,000 distinct CDR3 sequences, 30% to 40% occurring once. V dropped 7 bases and J dropped 13; count of bases not matched to a gene: 28. The CDR3 is made up of 18 amino acids. Germline CDR1 is SGHTA and CDR2 is FQGNSA. The study, taken as a whole, reports: It was HLA-C-restricted CMV-specific TCR beta clonotypes that dominated the response ex vivo. Using cumulative public TCR beta family frequency, the authors identified those who carried CMV together with the relevant HLA.

This TCR derives from a human donor in good health (CMV status not recorded). Some clones in this sample may be carry-over from other donors' samples. The sequencing here drew on cultured PBMCs, taken from culture after CMV antigen stimulation. The chain joins TRBV7-2 to TRBJ2-1, with TRBD2 matching 7 bases. The CDR3, as DNA: TGTGCCAGCACCACGACACCTTGGGGCGGGAGAACCGAGAGCAACCAGTTCTTC. Translation gives CASTTTPWGGRTESNQFF.